The clone carrying this T cell receptor (beta chain) was counted once. V lost 3 bases to trimming and J lost 0 bases; unmatched junction nucleotides: 1. Germline V gives CDR1 SGHTA, CDR2 FQGNSA. The CDR3 is 14 residues long. The entry originates in a study of blood T cell repertoires in COVID-19. Sequencing used immunoSEQ multiplex PCR; TCRdb keeps in-frame clones, though not all of them. The sample consists of fewer than 50,000 clones, around 80% of them appearing once. The receptor was isolated from an elderly woman with active or convalescent COVID-19. The rearrangement joins TRBV7-2 to TRBJ1-1; TRBD1 agrees at 7 bases. Material for sequencing was peripheral blood. CDR3 in amino acids: CASSFTGVNTEAFF. The CDR3 bases are TGTGCCAGCAGCTTTACAGGGGTGAACACTGAAGCTTTCTTT. The whole variable domain, filled in from reference TRBV7-2 and TRBJ1-1, reads GAGVSQSPSNKVTEKGKDVELRCDPISGHTALYWYRQSLGQGLEFLIYFQGNSAPDKSGLPSDRFSAERTGGSVSTLTIQRTQQEDSAVYLCASSFTGVNTEAFFGQGTRLTVV.